Following are 30 T cell receptor beta chains from one sample sequenced in a study of T cell repertoires in cytomegalovirus infection. These receptors have no known antigen. In TCRdb, the reads were re-called with MiXCR into one record per CDR3 protein. The sample holds about 700,000 distinct CDR3 sequences, roughly 33% seen once. The source material was cultured PBMCs, sampled from culture after CMV antigen stimulation. These receptor sequences come from a human donor in good health (CMV status not recorded). Some clones in this sample may be carry-over from other donors' samples.

This clonotype came up a few times. The chain recombines TRBV19 with TRBJ1-1; 7 nucleotides line up with TRBD1. Germline V gene lookup returns CDR1 LNHDA and CDR2 SQIVND (reference sequence). The length of the CDR3 is 15 residues. Trimming cost V 4 bases and J 0 bases; bases outside gene matches: 5. The CDR3, as DNA: TGTGCCAGTAGTAGCACCGGGACAGTGAACACTGAAGCTTTCTTT. As protein: CASSSTGTVNTEAFF. The full variable domain, rest sourced from reference TRBV19 and TRBJ1-1, is DGGITQSPKYLFRKEGQNVTLSCEQNLNHDAMYWYRQDPGQGLRLIYYSQIVNDFQKGDIAEGYSVSREKKESFPLTVTSAQKNPTAFYLCASSSTGTVNTEAFFGQGTRLTVV.

This clonotype was seen ten or more times. V is TRBV27 and J is TRBJ2-1; no firm D call. Germline V gives CDR1 MNHEY, CDR2 SMNVEV (reference sequence). The CDR3 covers 14 residues. V was trimmed by 0 bases and J by 6 bases, leaving 9 bases between them. CDR3 sequence: CASSLSGRRNEQFF. In nucleotides, the CDR3 is TGTGCCAGCAGTTTATCCGGTCGTCGCAATGAGCAGTTCTTC.

The chain links TRBV18 to TRBJ2-1, with 7 nucleotides matching TRBD1. V was pared by 9 bases and J by 4 bases, with 6 bases of the junction left unmatched. This CDR3 is built from 13 residues. Germline CDR1 KGHSH, CDR2 LQKENI. The CDR3 loop reads CASGRQGYNEQFF. As DNA, the CDR3 is TGTGCCAGTGGACGACAGGGTTACAATGAGCAGTTCTTC.

The V gene is TRBV12-3 or TRBV12-4, the J gene TRBJ1-5; possible D gene TRBD1, 5 bases. V lost 5 bases and J 4 bases, leaving 12 bases between the germline ends. The CDR3 totals 14 residues. CDR3 in amino acids: CASSRGLGNQPQHF. In DNA, the CDR3 is TGTGCCAGCAGTCGGGGCCTTGGGAATCAGCCCCAGCATTTT.

This chain connects TRBV27 to TRBJ2-5, with no clear D. Between the trimmed V and J ends, which lost 5 bases and 3 bases, there was a span of 16 bases. Germline values: CDR1 MNHEY, CDR2 SMNVEV (reference sequence). The CDR3 has 15 amino acids. CDR3 nucleotide sequence: TGTGCCAGCAGTGGCTACGACATAGGGAAAGAGACCCAGTACTTC. Protein sequence: CASSGYDIGKETQYF.

This clonotype was observed once. The J gene is TRBJ2-1, the V gene TRBV19, with 10 bases that match TRBD1. The CDR3 runs 15 residues. J lost 4 bases, V lost 7 bases, and 7 bases had no gene match. Germline V gene sequence: CDR1 LNHDA, CDR2 SQIVND (reference sequence). The DNA for the CDR3 is TGTGCCAGTACCACGACAGGGGGCAATTACAATGAGCAGTTCTTC. Translating it yields CASTTTGGNYNEQFF.

This chain joins TRBV19 and TRBJ1-6, with D possibly TRBD1 on 5 matching bases. In germline, CDR1 is LNHDA, CDR2 SQIVND (reference sequence). The CDR3 loop spans 17 amino acids. Deletions cut 7 bases from V and 0 bases from J, with 16 bases between. CDR3: CASTPGTSSSYNSPLHF. The CDR3 DNA reads TGTGCCAGTACCCCAGGGACCTCGAGCTCCTATAATTCACCCCTCCACTTT.

This clonotype occurred a few times. The chain combines TRBV20-1 with TRBJ1-2; 11 nucleotides match TRBD1. Germline lookup yields CDR1 DFQATT and CDR2 SNEGSKA (reference sequence). The V gene end was trimmed by 2 bases and the J gene end by 8 bases; junction bases not matched to a gene: 7. CDR3 size: 14 residues. The CDR3, as DNA: TGCAGTGCTAGAACTCCGGGACAGGGGGGAGGCTACACCTTC. As protein: CSARTPGQGGGYTF.

The rearrangement joins TRBV11-3 to TRBJ2-5; 7 bases are shared with TRBD2. Germline V gives CDR1 SGHNT, CDR2 YENEEA. V gave up 0 bases and J gave up 5 bases; unmatched junction bases: 9. CDR3 length: 16 amino acids. The CDR3 DNA reads TGTGCCAGCAGCTTAGATCGGGGGGAGGGTCTTGAGACCCAGTACTTC. This sequence encodes CASSLDRGEGLETQYF.

This sequence joins TRBV6-2 or TRBV6-3 and TRBJ1-5, with TRBD1 matching 11 bases. The CDR3 has 18 amino acids. Per germline, CDR1 MNHEY and CDR2 SVGEGT. Trimming cost V 0 bases and J 8 bases; bases outside gene matches: 12. CDR3 sequence: CASSYSKLQGTGGKPQHF. The CDR3 coding sequence is TGTGCCAGCAGTTACTCGAAATTGCAGGGGACAGGGGGTAAGCCCCAGCATTTT.

The gene calls are TRBV12-3 or TRBV12-4 and TRBJ2-7; weak D call: TRBD2 (6 bases). V lost 6 bases, J lost 3 bases, and 21 bases lay in between. This CDR3 comprises 16 residues. CDR3 amino acids: CASSRRGGITNYEQYF. The CDR3 DNA reads as TGTGCCAGCAGCCGGCGCGGCGGGATCACAAACTACGAGCAGTACTTC.

This clonotype has just a few counts. This chain links TRBV28 with TRBJ2-2; D not certain. This CDR3 is 16 amino acids long. V dropped 6 bases and J dropped 3 bases, with 17 bases sitting between them. The germline gives CDR1 MDHEN, CDR2 SYDVKM. In DNA, the CDR3 is TGTGCCAGCAGCCGGGTGGGGAACCGGGACACCGGGGAGCTGTTTTTT. Amino acid sequence: CASSRVGNRDTGELFF. Supplemented by reference TRBV28 and TRBJ2-2, the full variable domain reads DVKVTQSSRYLVKRTGEKVFLECVQDMDHENMFWYRQDPGLGLRLIYFSYDVKMKEKGDIPEGYSVSREKKERFSLILESASTNQTSMYLCASSRVGNRDTGELFFGEGSRLTVL.

The V call is TRBV28, the J call TRBJ1-2, with D uncertain. Per the germline V gene, CDR1 is MDHEN and CDR2 is SYDVKM. V lost 3 bases, J lost 4 bases, and 9 bases lay in between. The CDR3 contains 13 residues. CDR3 loop: CASSFVRFYGYTF. The DNA of the CDR3 is TGTGCCAGCAGTTTCGTGAGATTCTATGGCTACACCTTC.

This rearrangement joins TRBV2 to TRBJ1-5, with D hard to call. The CDR3 has 12 residues. Trimming took 4 bases from V and 7 from J, leaving 8 bases between them. Germline V CDR1 and CDR2: SNHLY, FYNNEI. CDR3 protein: CASSVGRQPQHF. CDR3 nucleotides: TGTGCCAGCAGTGTAGGCCGGCAGCCCCAGCATTTT.

This clonotype was seen more than once but under ten times. The rearrangement links TRBV15 to TRBJ2-1; no clear D. V lost 6 bases to trimming and J lost 8 bases, with 17 bases between them. The germline V gene encodes CDR1 LNHNV and CDR2 YYDKDF (reference sequence). CDR3 size: 14 residues. The CDR3 DNA reads as TGTGCCACCAGAGCCAGGCCCAGCGCCGATGAGCAGTTCTTC. This codes for CATRARPSADEQFF. Using reference TRBV15 and TRBJ2-1 for the parts outside the CDR3, the full variable domain is DAMVIQNPRYQVTQFGKPVTLSCSQTLNHNVMYWYQQKSSQAPKLLFHYYDKDFNNEADTPDNFQSRRPNTSFCFLDIRSPGLGDTAMYLCATRARPSADEQFFGPGTRLTVL.

V and J are TRBV5-6 and TRBJ2-7; 11 nucleotides match TRBD2. The trim removed 3 bases at V and 3 bases at J, leaving 2 bases unmatched. The CDR3 totals 14 residues. Germline V gene data show CDR1 as SGHDT and CDR2 as YYEEEE. The CDR3 region has the DNA TGTGCCAGCAGCTGGACTAGCGGGTACTACGAGCAGTACTTC. Its translation: CASSWTSGYYEQYF.

The chain joins TRBV7-9 to TRBJ1-4; possibly TRBD1 for D (6 bases). The CDR3 is 17 residues long. The V gene's germline CDR1 is SEHNR and CDR2 FQNEAQ (reference sequence). Trimming took off 5 bases at V and 5 bases at J, with 21 bases between the two ends. The CDR3 DNA reads TGTGCCAGCAGCCCCTTAGCTGCAGGGGATTTAAATGAAAAACTGTTTTTT. Its translation: CASSPLAAGDLNEKLFF.

In this sample, this clonotype turned up a few times. The chain uses TRBV7-8 and TRBJ2-7; 7 nucleotides line up with TRBD1. V trimming: 5 bases; J trimming: 2 bases; junction bases outside the gene matches: 6. Per the germline V gene, CDR1 is SGHVS and CDR2 is FQNEAQ. CDR3 length equals 14 residues. CDR3 sequence reads: CASSKTGEAYEQYF. The CDR3 DNA follows: TGTGCCAGCAGCAAAACAGGGGAAGCCTACGAGCAGTACTTC.

This clonotype showed up just a few times. V is TRBV2 and J is TRBJ2-7; 9 nucleotides line up with TRBD1. The germline CDR1 and CDR2 sequences are SNHLY and FYNNEI. This CDR3 spans 14 amino acids. J lost 0 bases, V lost 5 bases, and 2 bases had no gene match. This chain's CDR3 is CASSRDRASYEQYF. The CDR3 DNA is TGTGCCAGCAGTCGGGACAGGGCCTCCTACGAGCAGTACTTC.

Note on this clonotype: The germline gene is not matched at one end of the junction; a read error may be the cause. DNA for the CDR3: TGTGCCAGCAGCATAGCGTCTAGCACAGATACGCAGTATTTT. Translated, it gives CASSIASSTDTQYF. V gene TRBV7-2 combines with J gene TRBJ2-3, with D possibly being TRBD2 (5 bases). This CDR3 comprises 14 residues. Germline CDR1 is SGHTA and CDR2 is FQGNSA.

The chain recombines TRBV19 with TRBJ1-6; D unresolved. The germline CDR1 and CDR2 sequences are LNHDA and SQIVND (reference sequence). Trimming left V 7 bases short and J 2 bases short, with 9 bases between. The CDR3 spans 14 residues. CDR3 coding DNA: TGTGCCAGTAAAGCCCGGGCCTATAATTCACCCCTCCACTTT. The encoded protein is CASKARAYNSPLHF.

This clonotype was counted many times. J is TRBJ2-2 and V is TRBV7-2; TRBD2 might be the D (5 bases). This CDR3 region has 15 residues. CDR1 SGHTA and CDR2 FQGNSA come from the germline V gene. The V and J ends lost 4 bases and 5 bases respectively, with 14 bases between them. The CDR3 spells CASSSRGAVTGELFF. The CDR3 DNA is TGTGCCAGCAGCTCACGGGGAGCGGTAACCGGGGAGCTGTTTTTT.

This clonotype has only a few counts. This rearrangement joins TRBV28 to TRBJ2-5, with D tentatively TRBD1 (5 bases). This CDR3 region has 14 residues. Germline values: CDR1 MDHEN, CDR2 SYDVKM. The V gene lost 6 bases and the J gene lost 2 bases, with 13 bases spanning the gap. The CDR3 loop reads CASSHPTDQETQYF. The CDR3 nucleotides read TGTGCCAGCAGCCACCCGACAGATCAAGAGACCCAGTACTTC.

This clonotype appeared many times. This chain uses TRBV7-2 with TRBJ1-5; D is possibly TRBD1 (6 bases). Germline values: CDR1 SGHTA, CDR2 FQGNSA. Trimming shortened V by 5 bases and J by 2 bases, and 10 bases separated the two germline ends. The CDR3 totals 14 residues. This chain's CDR3 is CASSPDSGNQPQHF. In DNA, the CDR3 is TGTGCCAGCAGCCCGGACAGTGGCAATCAGCCCCAGCATTTT. The entire variable domain, with the rest obtained from reference TRBV7-2 and TRBJ1-5, is as follows: GAGVSQSPSNKVTEKGKDVELRCDPISGHTALYWYRQSLGQGLEFLIYFQGNSAPDKSGLPSDRFSAERTGGSVSTLTIQRTQQEDSAVYLCASSPDSGNQPQHFGDGTRLSIL.

This chain connects TRBV7-2 to TRBJ1-2, with no clear D. Germline V gene lookup returns CDR1 SGHTA and CDR2 FQGNSA. V was shortened by 5 bases and J by 4 bases, with 11 bases between the two germline ends. The length of the CDR3 is 13 residues. Here the CDR3 reads CASSPPPAYGYTF. CDR3 nucleotide sequence: TGTGCCAGCAGCCCACCCCCGGCCTATGGCTACACCTTC.

A few counts support this clonotype. The chain is built from TRBV6-1 and TRBJ2-7; D gene uncertain. This CDR3 contains 9 residues. V shed 7 bases and J shed 9 bases, with 7 bases lying between them. The V gene's germline CDR1 is MNHNS and CDR2 SASEGT. Here the CDR3 DNA reads TGTGCCAGCAAAACCGGGCAGTACTTC. Translated, it gives CASKTGQYF.

The V and J genes are TRBV4-1 and TRBJ2-7; 13 nucleotides line up with TRBD2. Germline trimming cut 0 bases from V and 6 bases from J; bases unmatched to any gene: 8. Germline V gives CDR1 MGHRA, CDR2 YSYEKL. There are 17 residues in the CDR3. The CDR3 DNA reads TGCGCCAGCAGCCAAGATCCACTAGCGGGAGGGCCAGCCGAGCAGTACTTC. Translation gives CASSQDPLAGGPAEQYF.

The rearrangement links TRBV7-9 to TRBJ2-1, with D uncertain. The ends were cut back, 5 bases at V and 5 bases at J, with 13 bases in the middle. The CDR3 covers 14 residues. Germline CDR1 reads SEHNR; CDR2 reads FQNEAQ (reference sequence). CDR3 coding DNA: TGTGCCAGCAGCACTGGATGGCCCAACAATGAGCAGTTCTTC. The encoded protein is CASSTGWPNNEQFF.

The rearrangement joins TRBV6-2 or TRBV6-3 to TRBJ2-7; possibly TRBD1 for D (5 bases). With 7 bases removed from V and 6 bases from J, the gap between germline ends came to 13 bases. This CDR3 region has 12 residues. CDR1 is MNHEY and CDR2 is SVGEGT in the germline V gene. The CDR3 nucleotides read TGTGCCAGCAACACCGGACAACGCGAGCAGTACTTC. Its translation: CASNTGQREQYF.

This clonotype came up a few times. This chain joins TRBV12-3 or TRBV12-4 and TRBJ2-7; D not resolved. Trimming left V 6 bases short and J 5 bases short, with 17 bases between. The CDR3 loop spans 14 amino acids. Here the CDR3 DNA reads TGTGCCAGCAGCCCGGCCGGGCTTACGGACGAGCAGTACTTC. This encodes CASSPAGLTDEQYF.